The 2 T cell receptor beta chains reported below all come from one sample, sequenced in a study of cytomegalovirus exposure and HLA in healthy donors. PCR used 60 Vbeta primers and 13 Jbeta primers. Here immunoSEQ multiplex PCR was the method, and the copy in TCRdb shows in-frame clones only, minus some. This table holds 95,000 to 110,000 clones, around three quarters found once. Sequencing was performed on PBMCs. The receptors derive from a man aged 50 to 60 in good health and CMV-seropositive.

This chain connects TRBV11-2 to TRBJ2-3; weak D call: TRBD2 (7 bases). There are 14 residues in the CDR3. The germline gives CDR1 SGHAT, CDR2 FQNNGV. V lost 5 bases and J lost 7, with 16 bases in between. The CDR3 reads CASSPGEGVHTQYF. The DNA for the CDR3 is TGTGCCAGCAGCCCCGGGGAGGGGGTGCATACGCAGTATTTT.

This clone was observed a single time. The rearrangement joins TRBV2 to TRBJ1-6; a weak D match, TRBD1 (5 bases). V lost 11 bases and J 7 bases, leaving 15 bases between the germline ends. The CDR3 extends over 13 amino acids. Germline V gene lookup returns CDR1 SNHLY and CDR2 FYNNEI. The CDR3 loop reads CAALRVKNSPLHF. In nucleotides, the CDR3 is TGTGCCGCCCTCAGGGTGAAGAATTCACCCCTCCACTTT.